A single sample gave rise to the 21 T cell receptor beta chains below, sequenced in a study of T cells after yellow fever vaccination. Each CDR3 protein is one row after TCRdb ran MiXCR on the 5' RACE reads. The sample yields around 310,000 distinct CDR3 sequences, 3.6% seen once. This specimen was PBMCs, taken on the day of the yellow fever booster vaccination. These receptors were collected from a man aged 18-30 years who received the YFV17D yellow fever vaccine.

DNA for the CDR3: TGTGCCAGCAACTCCCGAGTAGCGGGGGACAATGAGCAGTTCTTC. Encoded protein: CASNSRVAGDNEQFF. The chain has TRBV7-9 and TRBJ2-1, with 9 positions matching TRBD2. Germline CDR1 is SEHNR and CDR2 is FQNEAQ (reference sequence). This CDR3 contains 15 residues. V was clipped by 7 bases and J by 5 bases; unmatched bases: 9.

This clonotype has just a few counts. This chain connects TRBV6-2 or TRBV6-3 to TRBJ1-1, with D possibly being TRBD1 (5 bases). Trimming stripped 0 bases from V and 1 base from J, with 15 bases between. CDR3 length: 17 residues. Germline-derived CDR1 and CDR2 are MNHEY and SVGEGT. Written as DNA, the CDR3 is TGTGCCAGCAGTTACTCCCAACCGACAGTTCAGAACACTGAAGCTTTCTTT. Its translation is CASSYSQPTVQNTEAFF.

The gene calls are TRBV7-3 and TRBJ2-5; 9 bases match TRBD2. The V gene end was trimmed by 5 bases and the J gene end by 5 bases; junction bases not matched to a gene: 9. The CDR3 is made up of 15 amino acids. CDR1 and CDR2 (germline): SGHTA, FQGTGA. The CDR3 spells CASSTAGGPFETQYF. The DNA for the CDR3 is TGTGCCAGCAGCACAGCGGGGGGACCCTTCGAGACCCAGTACTTC.

This clonotype showed up just a few times. The J gene is TRBJ1-5, the V gene TRBV10-3; TRBD1 is a possible D gene (5 bases). The V end lost 5 bases, the J end lost 6 bases, and 14 bases lay between the germline ends. The germline CDR1 and CDR2 sequences are ENHRY and SYGVKD. CDR3 length: 14 residues. In DNA form, the CDR3 reads TGTGCCATCAGTCCGACATGGGGGAGTCAGCCCCAGCATTTT. The encoded protein is CAISPTWGSQPQHF.

On this clonotype: This may be a read error: a much more frequent sequence differs by one nucleotide. This chain uses TRBV12-3 or TRBV12-4 with TRBJ2-7; possibly TRBD1 for D (5 bases). The CDR3 extends over 12 amino acids. Trimming removed 5 bases from V and 3 bases from J, with 8 bases in between. CDR3 in DNA: TGTGCCAGCAGTCTACAGGACTACGAGCAGTACGTC. Translated, it gives CASSLQDYEQYV.

In this sample, this clonotype turned up many times. J is TRBJ2-7 and V is TRBV18; the D gene is possibly TRBD2 (7 bases). The CDR3 has 13 amino acids. Germline V gives CDR1 KGHSH, CDR2 LQKENI. The V and J ends lost 6 bases and 5 bases respectively, with 14 bases between them. In DNA, the CDR3 is TGTGCCAGCTCCCCTAGGGGGGGGAACGAGCAGTACGTC. This translates into CASSPRGGNEQYV.

This clonotype has ten or more counts. This chain connects TRBV7-9 to TRBJ2-7; 9 positions match TRBD1. Germline loops: CDR1 SEHNR, CDR2 FQNEAQ (reference sequence). V was pared by 4 bases and J by 6 bases, with 7 bases of the junction left unmatched. The CDR3 covers 14 residues. The CDR3 coding sequence is TGTGCCAGCAGCTCCCCGGGACAGGGTGGCGAGCAGTACTTC. Its protein product is CASSSPGQGGEQYF.

This clonotype was counted many times. This rearrangement joins TRBV7-2 to TRBJ2-3, with 8 bases lining up with TRBD1. The CDR3 length is 15 residues. J was trimmed by 4 bases and V by 5 bases; bases with no gene match: 8. In germline, CDR1 is SGHTA, CDR2 FQGNSA. Here the CDR3 reads CASSQPPTGADTQYF. The CDR3 DNA sequence: TGTGCCAGCAGCCAGCCCCCGACAGGGGCAGATACGCAGTATTTT.

At least ten counts were recorded for this clonotype. V and J are TRBV6-6 and TRBJ2-7, with 9 bases fitting TRBD2. Trimming took 5 bases from V and 2 from J; bases not matched to a gene: 1. Germline CDR1 is MNHNY and CDR2 is SVGAGI (reference sequence). This CDR3 has 13 residues. CDR3 coding DNA: TGTGCCAGCAGTCGCGGGGGGGCCTACGAGCAGTACGTC. Translation gives CASSRGGAYEQYV.

This clonotype was seen at least ten times. The gene calls are TRBV6-2 or TRBV6-3 and TRBJ2-1; 13 nucleotides align to TRBD2. From germline, CDR1 is MNHEY and CDR2 SVGEGT. V lost 8 bases, J lost 9 bases, and 10 bases stayed unmatched. This CDR3 region has 15 residues. The CDR3 coding sequence is TGTGCCAGCGCAAAACTAGCGGGGGGGCTAGCTGAGCAGTTCTTC. It translates to CASAKLAGGLAEQFF.

This clonotype was observed at least ten times. The V call is TRBV18, the J call TRBJ1-1; D not resolved. Deletions cut 0 bases from V and 0 bases from J, with 8 bases between. Germline V lookup: CDR1 KGHSH, CDR2 LQKENI. The CDR3 covers 15 residues. The CDR3 protein is CASSPPLGLNTEAFF. Written as DNA, the CDR3 is TGTGCCAGCTCACCACCCTTAGGGCTGAACACTGAAGCTTTCTTT.

This clonotype was detected ten times or more. The rearrangement links TRBV6-1 to TRBJ1-5; D uncertain. Germline assignment: CDR1 MNHNS and CDR2 SASEGT. The CDR3 extends over 15 amino acids. Trimming took off 5 bases at V and 0 bases at J, with 11 bases between the two ends. DNA of the CDR3: TGTGCCAGCAGTTTGGGGTGGTCTAGCAATCAGCCCCAGCATTTT. It yields the protein CASSLGWSSNQPQHF.

The V gene is TRBV5-1, the J gene TRBJ1-1; weak D call: TRBD1 (5 bases). Per germline, CDR1 SGHRS and CDR2 YFSETQ. Trimming removed 4 bases from V and 3 bases from J, with 13 bases in between. This CDR3 region has 14 residues. The CDR3 DNA follows: TGCGCCAGCAGCCTTACCGCGGGGGACACTGAAGCTTTCTTT. Protein product: CASSLTAGDTEAFF.

Only a few counts were recorded for this clonotype. J is TRBJ2-4 and V is TRBV20-1; D might be TRBD1 (5 bases). V lost 6 bases and J 4 bases, leaving 22 bases between the germline ends. The CDR3 has 16 residues. CDR1 and CDR2 (germline): DFQATT, SNEGSKA (reference sequence). The CDR3 DNA is TGCAGTGCCCCCCCCCAGGGAATCTCTGTTAAAAACATTCAGTACTTC. Residues: CSAPPQGISVKNIQYF.

This clonotype has at least ten counts. The V gene is TRBV6-5, the J gene TRBJ2-5; weak D call: TRBD2 (5 bases). The CDR3 contains 17 residues. V was trimmed by 2 bases and J by 2 bases, leaving 18 bases between them. The germline V gene encodes CDR1 MNHEY and CDR2 SVGAGI. The CDR3 region is CASSYAGVQKPQETQYF. The DNA for the CDR3 is TGTGCCAGCAGTTACGCCGGGGTCCAAAAACCTCAAGAGACCCAGTACTTC.

This clonotype was counted many times. V usage is TRBV5-4 and J usage is TRBJ2-1, with D perhaps matching TRBD1 (5 bases). V dropped 3 bases and J dropped 2 bases, with 9 bases sitting between them. Per germline, CDR1 SGHNT and CDR2 YYREEE (reference sequence). This CDR3 has 14 amino acids. In DNA form, the CDR3 reads TGTGCCAGCAGCTCCTGGGGCCCCTACAATGAGCAGTTCTTC. Translation gives CASSSWGPYNEQFF.

This clonotype has at least ten counts. CDR3 sequence: CASSHSSVTTGADTQYF. CDR3 DNA: TGCGCCAGCAGCCACTCTAGCGTGACTACCGGGGCAGATACGCAGTATTTT. The V and J genes are TRBV4-3 and TRBJ2-3, with D possibly matching TRBD2 (6 bases). Germline CDR1 and CDR2: LGHNA and YSLEER. This CDR3 contains 17 residues. V gave up 3 bases and J gave up 4 bases, with 20 bases separating them.

This clonotype showed up many times. The chain combines TRBV23-1 with TRBJ2-1; 12 bases map to TRBD2. TRBV23-1 is filed as an ORF, its function uncertain. The V and J ends lost 0 bases and 7 bases, in that order; junction bases with no gene match: 13. This CDR3 spans 19 amino acids. CDR3 in DNA: TGCGCCAGCAGTCAATCAGCTCTAGCGGGGGGGGTATTGTGGAATGAGCAGTTCTTC. Its translation: CASSQSALAGGVLWNEQFF.

A few counts support this clonotype. This chain links TRBV18 with TRBJ2-7, with TRBD1 matching over 8 bases. The V and J ends lost 6 bases and 3 bases, in that order; junction bases with no gene match: 10. Germline V gene data show CDR1 as KGHSH and CDR2 as LQKENI. The CDR3 runs to 15 residues. This chain's CDR3 is CASSQGAPDYYEQYF. CDR3 sequence (DNA): TGTGCCAGCTCGCAGGGGGCACCAGACTACTACGAGCAGTACTTC. The full variable domain, with the rest looked up from reference TRBV18 and TRBJ2-7, is NAGVMQNPRHLVRRRGQEARLRCSPMKGHSHVYWYRQLPEEGLKFMVYLQKENIIDESGMPKERFSAEFPKEGPSILRIQQVVRGDSAAYFCASSQGAPDYYEQYFGPGTRLTVT.

This clonotype was recorded at least ten times. The chain joins TRBV11-2 to TRBJ2-3; no clear D gene. In germline, CDR1 is SGHAT, CDR2 FQNNGV. The germline V and J ends were trimmed by 4 bases and 3 bases, with 8 bases remaining between them. The CDR3 is 13 residues long. As DNA, the CDR3 is TGTGCCAGCAGCTCAGGCGATACAGATACGCAGTATTTT. It is translated as CASSSGDTDTQYF.

This clonotype occurred many times. The chain links TRBV11-2 to TRBJ1-2; perhaps TRBD1 as D (6 bases). CDR3 size: 17 residues. CDR1 and CDR2 (germline): SGHAT, FQNNGV. Between the trimmed V and J ends, which lost 2 bases and 2 bases, there was a span of 18 bases. The CDR3 protein is CASSLLSPRTANYGYTF. CDR3 DNA sequence: TGTGCCAGCAGCTTATTATCCCCCCGGACAGCCAACTATGGCTACACCTTC.